This T cell receptor (beta chain) was captured in a study of T cell responses to AZD1222 COVID-19 vaccine. Regarding this clone: What it recognizes is unknown.

Germline CDR1 and CDR2: SGHRS and YFSETQ. J lost 14 bases, V lost 4 bases, and 10 bases had no gene match. The CDR3 consists of 12 residues. Measured with immunoSEQ multiplex PCR; TCRdb has only the in-frame clones, and not every one. Here the sample spans about 120,000 clones, 85% to 90% being singletons. General study results and limits: Epitopes outside B.1.351 and B.1.1.7 mutated regions reportedly drew nearly half of spike TCRs.

This TCR was recovered from an adult in good health. This sequence joins TRBV5-1 and TRBJ1-2; 8 bases are shared with TRBD1. The input for sequencing was peripheral blood, taken on day 0 of AZD1222 vaccination. The CDR3 region is CASSQDRDLRTF. The CDR3 coding sequence is TGCGCCAGCAGCCAGGACAGGGATCTAAGGACCTTC.